The rows below give T cell receptor beta chains drawn from one sample of a study of blood T cells in healthy people across ages. Each CDR3 protein is one row after TCRdb ran MiXCR on the 5' RACE reads. This sample has about 930,000 distinct CDR3 sequences; almost 30% occur once, and the top ten carry roughly a tenth. These data were also reused for a study on T cells of mothers and their children.

Sequencing was performed on blood. The source of these receptors is a woman aged 35 to 49 in good health. Both conserved end residues are part of each CDR3. The D gene is left open where the match is weak. Clone size is given for some rows only: seen once, a few or many times, or a class if the clone is expanded.

CDR3 length	V gene	clone size	D gene	J gene	CDR3 protein	CDR3 DNA
15	TRBV11-2	many	.	TRBJ2-7	CASSLAFGSDYEQYF	TGTGCCAGCAGCTTAGCCTTCGGGTCAGACTACGAGCAGTACTTC
14	TRBV20-1	.	.	TRBJ2-2	CSARDIAATGELFF	TGCAGTGCTAGAGATATAGCGGCCACCGGGGAGCTGTTTTTT
14	TRBV5-1	.	.	TRBJ2-7	CASSFGDKSYEQYF	TGCGCCAGCAGCTTCGGAGACAAGTCCTACGAGCAGTACTTC
14	TRBV7-9	.	.	TRBJ1-1	CASRGDSFSAEAFF	TGTGCCAGCCGGGGCGATAGTTTTAGCGCTGAAGCTTTCTTT
15	TRBV3-1	once	TRBD1	TRBJ1-1	CASSFRAGGDTEAFF	TGTGCCAGCAGTTTCAGGGCAGGGGGGGACACTGAAGCTTTCTTT
17	TRBV11-2	.	TRBD1	TRBJ2-5	CASSLGHPGQGEETQYF	TGTGCCAGCAGCTTAGGGCACCCGGGACAGGGTGAAGAGACCCAGTACTTC
15	TRBV25-1	once	TRBD1	TRBJ2-4	CASSLTGGSENIQYF	TGTGCCAGCAGCCTGACAGGGGGCTCTGAAAACATTCAGTACTTC
14	TRBV11-2	.	TRBD2	TRBJ2-1	CASSLGGTRREQFF	TGTGCCAGCAGCTTAGGTGGGACTAGACGCGAGCAGTTCTTC
13	TRBV29-1	many	.	TRBJ2-1	CSVVLVNSNEQFF	TGCAGCGTTGTGCTAGTGAACTCCAATGAGCAGTTCTTC
13	TRBV11-2	many	TRBD1	TRBJ1-2	CASSPGQAVGYTF	TGTGCCAGCAGCCCTGGACAGGCCGTGGGCTACACCTTC
14	TRBV7-2	many	.	TRBJ1-5	CASSLGWNNSPQHF	TGTGCCAGCAGCTTAGGTTGGAACAACTCGCCCCAGCATTTT
14	TRBV2	once	TRBD1	TRBJ1-1	CASSGRQGQREAFF	TGTGCCAGCAGTGGACGACAGGGCCAAAGGGAGGCTTTCTTT
13	TRBV5-1	.	.	TRBJ2-5	CVSREGTQETQYF	TGCGTCAGCAGAGAAGGGACCCAAGAGACCCAGTACTTC
13	TRBV4-1	many	.	TRBJ2-7	CASSQDRVYEQYF	TGCGCCAGCAGCCAAGATCGGGTCTACGAGCAGTACTTC
15	TRBV2	.	.	TRBJ2-7	CASSETASQGYEQYF	TGTGCCAGCAGTGAAACGGCTAGTCAGGGCTACGAGCAGTACTTC
14	TRBV9	.	.	TRBJ1-2	CASSALQGFYGYTF	TGTGCCAGCAGCGCACTACAGGGATTCTATGGCTACACCTTC
13	TRBV20-1	.	.	TRBJ1-2	CGGQTLVNYGYTF	TGCGGAGGACAGACCCTGGTGAACTATGGCTACACCTTC
12	TRBV7-2	few	.	TRBJ1-1	CASSPRVTVAFF	TGTGCCAGCAGCCCCCGGGTGACGGTTGCTTTCTTT
13	TRBV4-3	many	.	TRBJ2-3	CASSQVVEDTQYF	TGCGCCAGCAGCCAAGTCGTGGAAGATACGCAGTATTTT
14	TRBV12-3/TRBV12-4	.	.	TRBJ1-5	CASSWTDFNQPQHF	TGTGCCAGCAGCTGGACAGATTTCAATCAGCCCCAGCATTTT
18	TRBV4-1	.	.	TRBJ2-7	CASSQVGGPGQSSYEQYF	TGCGCCAGCAGCCAAGTTGGGGGGCCGGGACAGAGCTCCTACGAGCAGTACTTC
14	TRBV6-5	.	.	TRBJ2-7	CASSYSYRAYEQYF	TGTGCCAGCAGTTACTCTTACAGGGCCTACGAGCAGTACTTC
15	TRBV10-3	many	TRBD2	TRBJ2-3	CAIRDETSGADTQYF	TGTGCCATCAGAGATGAGACTAGCGGGGCAGATACGCAGTATTTT
15	TRBV12-3/TRBV12-4	many	TRBD1	TRBJ2-6	CASRDRGNGANVLTF	TGTGCCAGCAGGGACAGGGGTAATGGGGCCAACGTCCTGACTTTC
14	TRBV7-6	many	TRBD1	TRBJ2-7	CASSLGTGGGEQYF	TGTGCCAGCAGCCTTGGGACAGGGGGCGGCGAGCAGTACTTC
11	TRBV2	many	.	TRBJ2-5	CASASEETQYF	TGTGCCAGCGCCAGTGAGGAGACCCAGTACTTC
13	TRBV29-1	many	.	TRBJ2-7	CSVEWQGTYEQYF	TGCAGCGTTGAGTGGCAGGGGACCTACGAGCAGTACTTC
16	TRBV29-1	few	.	TRBJ1-2	CSVPRTGQASNYGYTF	TGCAGCGTTCCGCGGACGGGGCAGGCCTCTAACTATGGCTACACCTTC
15	TRBV7-2	many	.	TRBJ1-1	CASSLAGQGATEAFF	TGTGCCAGCAGCTTAGCGGGGCAGGGAGCCACTGAAGCTTTCTTT
15	TRBV4-1	.	.	TRBJ1-1	CASSQWEGKNTEAFF	TGCGCCAGCAGCCAGTGGGAGGGGAAGAACACTGAAGCTTTCTTT
14	TRBV28	.	.	TRBJ2-1	CAGGRDFGGNEQFF	TGTGCCGGCGGTAGGGATTTTGGGGGCAATGAGCAGTTCTTC
15	TRBV7-9	few	.	TRBJ2-3	CASSLGEWWADTQYF	TGTGCCAGCAGCTTAGGCGAATGGTGGGCAGATACGCAGTATTTT
16	TRBV4-1	once	.	TRBJ2-7	CASSQSQGSFSYEQYF	TGCGCCAGCAGCCAATCCCAGGGGTCCTTTTCCTACGAGCAGTACTTC
15	TRBV27	.	TRBD1	TRBJ2-7	CASSLLKGAGGEQYF	TGTGCCAGCAGTTTATTGAAGGGGGCTGGTGGTGAGCAGTACTTC
13	TRBV12-3/TRBV12-4	many	TRBD1	TRBJ2-5	CASQTGIGETQYF	TGTGCCAGCCAGACAGGGATAGGGGAGACCCAGTACTTC
16	TRBV3-1	.	.	TRBJ2-2	CASSQDHRARTGELFF	TGTGCCAGCAGCCAAGATCACAGGGCCCGAACCGGGGAGCTGTTTTTT
15	TRBV7-2	.	.	TRBJ2-3	CASSLRTTQEDTQYF	TGTGCCAGCAGCTTAAGGACTACCCAGGAGGATACGCAGTATTTT
18	TRBV29-1	few	.	TRBJ2-1	CSVEDTYLVPSSYNEQFF	TGCAGCGTTGAAGATACTTATCTAGTCCCGAGCTCCTACAATGAGCAGTTCTTC
15	TRBV14	.	TRBD1	TRBJ1-3	CASSLRTGSGNTIYF	TGTGCCAGCAGCCTTCGGACAGGGTCTGGAAACACCATATATTTT
15	TRBV5-1	few	.	TRBJ1-2	CASSQTTGTNYGYTF	TGCGCCAGCAGCCAAACTACAGGGACCAACTATGGCTACACCTTC
14	TRBV6-2/TRBV6-3	.	.	TRBJ2-1	CASSFSQNRVVQFF	TGTGCCAGCAGTTTTTCCCAAAACAGGGTCGTGCAGTTCTTC
14	TRBV18	few	.	TRBJ2-3	CVSSPLRLTDTQYF	TGTGTCAGCTCACCACTAAGGTTGACAGATACGCAGTATTTT
14	TRBV28	.	.	TRBJ2-5	CASTPDSRQETQYF	TGTGCCAGCACCCCCGACAGCAGACAAGAGACCCAGTACTTC
18	TRBV5-5	few	TRBD1	TRBJ1-4	CASSLVGTGGTGNEKLFF	TGTGCCAGCAGCTTGGTAGGGACAGGGGGTACGGGTAATGAAAAACTGTTTTTT
17	TRBV4-1	.	.	TRBJ1-1	CTSSQATLGRANTEAFF	TGCACCAGCAGCCAAGCCACCCTGGGGAGGGCCAACACTGAAGCTTTCTTT
14	TRBV27	few	.	TRBJ1-2	CASLGAGAFAGYTF	TGTGCCAGCCTTGGGGCAGGGGCATTCGCTGGCTACACCTTC
14	TRBV6-6	.	.	TRBJ1-3	CASSYPGAGNTIYF	TGTGCCAGCAGTTATCCCGGGGCCGGAAACACCATATATTTT
15	TRBV10-3	.	.	TRBJ1-5	CAISPDQGYNQPQHF	TGTGCCATCAGTCCAGACCAGGGGTACAATCAGCCCCAGCATTTT
15	TRBV5-5	.	.	TRBJ1-2	CASSLEGAANYGYTF	TGTGCCAGCAGCTTGGAGGGTGCAGCTAACTATGGCTACACCTTC
16	TRBV28	.	.	TRBJ2-7	CASSAGQFSGMNEQYF	TGTGCCAGCAGCGCCGGACAGTTCTCCGGGATGAACGAGCAGTACTTC